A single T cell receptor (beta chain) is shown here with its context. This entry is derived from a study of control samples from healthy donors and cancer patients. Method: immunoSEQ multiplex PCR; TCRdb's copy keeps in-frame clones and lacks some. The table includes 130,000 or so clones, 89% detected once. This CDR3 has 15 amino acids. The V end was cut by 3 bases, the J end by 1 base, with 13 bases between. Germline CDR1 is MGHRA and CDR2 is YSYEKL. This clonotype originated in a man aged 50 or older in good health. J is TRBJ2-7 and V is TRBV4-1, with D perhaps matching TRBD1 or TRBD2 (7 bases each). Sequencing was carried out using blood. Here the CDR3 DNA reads TGCGCCAGCAGCCAGTGGGGGGGACAGTCCTACGAGCAGTACTTC. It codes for CASSQWGGQSYEQYF.